The 9 T cell receptor beta chains below were found in one sample sequenced in a study of CD8+CD57+ T cells in acquired aplastic anemia (dated by TCRdb to 2017 to 2018). For sequencing, an Illumina HiSeq 2000 was employed. Genomic DNA was used as template for profiling of TCR beta VDJ combinations and CDR3 sequences. Using fastp at Q25 and MiXCR, TCRdb reprocessed the public reads and kept productive beta chains. Every distinct CDR3 protein forms one entry, paired with its most common genes and DNA. This sample has 400,000 to 450,000 distinct CDR3 sequences in its table, and approximately 70% of those were observed once. 3% to 4.5% of the sample belongs to the ten largest clones. Source material: sorted CD4+, CD8+, or CD8+CD57+ T cells (not recorded which) from PBMCs. These receptors all come from a human donor in good health, serving as a control.

About this clonotype itself: Mismatch with germline at one junction end may stem from a read error. The chain uses TRBV29-1 and TRBJ2-7; D possibly corresponds to TRBD1 (7 bases). CDR1 is SQVTM, CDR2 ANQGSEA, per germline. This CDR3 is built from 12 residues. The DNA for the CDR3 is TGCAGCGCTGAAAACAGGGGAGGTGGGCAGTACTTC. It encodes CSAENRGGGQYF.

With respect to this clonotype: The junction does not match germline at one end; this may be a read error. The chain combines TRBV9 with TRBJ1-5, with D unclear. The CDR3 is 13 residues long. Germline V lookup: CDR1 SGDLS, CDR2 YYNGEE. For the CDR3, the DNA is TGTGCCATCAGCGTGGGATTCATCGTGGGAGAGCATTTT. Protein sequence: CAISVGFIVGEHF.

V is TRBV20-1 and J is TRBJ2-7; D is ambiguous. The CDR3 contains 15 residues. The germline V and J ends were trimmed by 1 base and 3 bases, with 16 bases remaining between them. Germline V gene data show CDR1 as DFQATT and CDR2 as SNEGSKA (reference sequence). CDR3 DNA: TGCAGTGCTAGAGCGTGTGGCAGTAGTGACTACGAGCAGTACTTC. Protein sequence: CSARACGSSDYEQYF.

This clonotype was detected only once. V gene TRBV9 combines with J gene TRBJ1-2; D remains ambiguous. V lost 7 bases and J lost 3, with 22 bases in between. The germline V gene encodes CDR1 SGDLS and CDR2 YYNGEE. This CDR3 contains 16 residues. CDR3 DNA: TGTGCCAGCGGGAGCCACGGACGTCTCGGAGACTATGGCTACACCTTC. Its translation is CASGSHGRLGDYGYTF.

This chain links TRBV6-5 with TRBJ2-6; D is possibly TRBD1 (6 bases). CDR3 length: 15 residues. Germline CDR1 and CDR2: MNHEY and SVGAGI. V was pared by 5 bases and J by 2 bases, with 10 bases between. The CDR3: CASSTTGPGANVLTF. The CDR3 region has the DNA TGTGCCAGCAGTACTACAGGGCCTGGGGCCAACGTCCTGACTTTC.

This chain links TRBV19 with TRBJ2-7; maybe TRBD1 (5 bases). V lost 8 bases, J lost 3 bases, and 8 bases lay in between. There are 11 residues in the CDR3. Germline V CDR1 and CDR2: LNHDA, SQIVND (reference sequence). The CDR3 protein is CASGRDYEQYF. CDR3 DNA sequence: TGTGCCAGTGGCAGGGACTACGAGCAGTACTTC.

This clonotype came up many times. V and J are TRBV12-3 or TRBV12-4 and TRBJ1-3; 7 bases are shared with TRBD1. There are 14 residues in the CDR3. The trim removed 5 bases at V and 3 bases at J, leaving 4 bases unmatched. The CDR3, as DNA: TGTGCCAGCAGTGGACAGGCACTTGGAAACACCATATATTTT. Encoded protein: CASSGQALGNTIYF.

This clonotype was counted many times. The gene calls are TRBV6-1 and TRBJ2-1; unclear D gene. Trimming shortened V by 6 bases and J by 5 bases, and 17 bases separated the two germline ends. This CDR3 contains 15 residues. Germline assignment: CDR1 MNHNS and CDR2 SASEGT. CDR3 in DNA: TGTGCCAGCAGCCCCACTGGCCTTCCTGACAATGAGCAGTTCTTC. It translates to CASSPTGLPDNEQFF.

V gene TRBV12-3 or TRBV12-4 combines with J gene TRBJ1-1; D ambiguous. The CDR3 has 14 amino acids. Trimming left V 1 base short and J 0 bases short, with 6 bases between. The CDR3 region is CASSLVRVNTEAFF. CDR3 nucleotide sequence: TGTGCCAGCAGTTTAGTTAGGGTGAACACTGAAGCTTTCTTT.